Following are 3 T cell receptor beta chains from one sample sequenced in a study of shared clonotypes between healthy human individuals. Repertoires were generated with immunoSEQ multiplex PCR, while TCRdb's copy carries only in-frame clones and drops some. The sample has over a million clones, under 80% seen once. Source material: memory CD4+ T cells sorted from blood. Subset in this sample: CD45RA-negative fraction. The receptor set was obtained from a man aged 18 to 29 in good health.

The sample holds one count of this clone. V usage is TRBV11-2 and J usage is TRBJ2-3; D remains unclear. Trimming shortened V by 4 bases and J by 0 bases, and 11 bases separated the two germline ends. The CDR3 is made up of 15 amino acids. Germline CDR1 is SGHAT and CDR2 is FQNNGV. The CDR3 sequence: CASSSQWVSTDTQYF. The CDR3 coding sequence is TGTGCCAGCAGCTCCCAGTGGGTTAGCACAGATACGCAGTATTTT.

V gene TRBV10-3 combines with J gene TRBJ1-5; D remains ambiguous. There are 12 residues in the CDR3. Germline V lookup: CDR1 ENHRY, CDR2 SYGVKD. V lost 8 bases, J lost 4 bases, and 9 bases lay in between. The DNA for the CDR3 is TGTGCCATCGGCGAAGGGAATCAGCCCCAGCATTTT. Translated, it gives CAIGEGNQPQHF.

The chain has TRBV11-2 and TRBJ2-7; a weak D match, TRBD1 (5 bases). This CDR3 is built from 11 residues. Trimming left V 8 bases short and J 2 bases short, with 7 bases between. Germline CDR1 and CDR2: SGHAT and FQNNGV. CDR3: CASGATYEQYF. CDR3 DNA sequence: TGTGCCAGCGGGGCGACCTACGAGCAGTACTTC.